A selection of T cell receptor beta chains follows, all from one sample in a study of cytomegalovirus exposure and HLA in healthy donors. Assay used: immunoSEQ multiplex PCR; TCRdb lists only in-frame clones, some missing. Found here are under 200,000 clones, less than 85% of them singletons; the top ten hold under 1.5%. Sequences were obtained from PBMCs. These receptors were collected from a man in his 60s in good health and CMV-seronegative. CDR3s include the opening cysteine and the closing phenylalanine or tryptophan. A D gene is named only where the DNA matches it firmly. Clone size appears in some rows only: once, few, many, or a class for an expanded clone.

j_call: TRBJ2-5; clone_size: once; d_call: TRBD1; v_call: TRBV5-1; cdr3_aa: CASSLTGGMETQYF; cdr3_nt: TGCGCCAGCAGCCTTACAGGGGGCATGGAGACCCAGTACTTC
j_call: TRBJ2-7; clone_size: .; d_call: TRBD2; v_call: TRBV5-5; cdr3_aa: CASSFMFVAGNEQYF; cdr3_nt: TGTGCCAGCAGCTTTATGTTCGTAGCGGGAAACGAGCAGTACTTC
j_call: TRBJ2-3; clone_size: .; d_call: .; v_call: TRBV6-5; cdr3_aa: CASSYSGGRGDTQYF; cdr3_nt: TGTGCCAGCAGTTACTCGGGAGGCCGGGGAGATACGCAGTATTTT
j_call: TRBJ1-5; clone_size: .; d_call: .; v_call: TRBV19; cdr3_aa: CASSIRDSNQPQHF; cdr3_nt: TGTGCCAGTAGTATTCGGGATAGCAATCAGCCCCAGCATTTT
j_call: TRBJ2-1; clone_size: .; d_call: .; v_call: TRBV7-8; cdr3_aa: CASRDGGAKYNEQFF; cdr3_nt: TGTGCCAGCAGGGATGGGGGGGCGAAATACAATGAGCAGTTCTTC
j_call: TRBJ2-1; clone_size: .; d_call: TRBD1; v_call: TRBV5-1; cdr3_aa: CASSLGTDYNEQFF; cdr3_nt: TGCGCCAGCAGCTTAGGGACAGATTACAATGAGCAGTTCTTC
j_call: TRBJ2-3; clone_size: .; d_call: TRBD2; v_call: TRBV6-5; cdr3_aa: CASSYSTAGGDTQYF; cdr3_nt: TGTGCCAGCAGTTACTCGACAGCGGGAGGTGATACGCAGTATTTT
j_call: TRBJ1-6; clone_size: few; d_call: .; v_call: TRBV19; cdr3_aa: CASSIEVYNSPLYF; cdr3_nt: TGTGCCAGTAGTATCGAGGTCTATAATTCACCCCTCTACTTT
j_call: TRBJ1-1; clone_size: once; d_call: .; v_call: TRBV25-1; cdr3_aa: CASSDSNGSWEAFF; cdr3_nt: TGTGCCAGCAGTGATTCGAACGGGAGCTGGGAAGCTTTCTTT
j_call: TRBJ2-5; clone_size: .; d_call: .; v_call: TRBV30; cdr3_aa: CAWSLRQVQETQYF; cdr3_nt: TGTGCCTGGAGTCTGCGACAGGTCCAAGAGACCCAGTACTTC
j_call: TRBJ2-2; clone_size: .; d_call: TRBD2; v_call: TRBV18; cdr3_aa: CASSPFDGLAGAGELFF; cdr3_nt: TGTGCCAGCTCACCGTTTGATGGACTAGCGGGGGCCGGGGAGCTGTTTTTT
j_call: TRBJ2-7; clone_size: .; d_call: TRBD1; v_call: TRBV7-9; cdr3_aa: CASSPPDRARYEQYF; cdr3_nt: TGTGCCAGCAGCCCTCCAGACAGGGCTAGGTACGAGCAGTACTTC
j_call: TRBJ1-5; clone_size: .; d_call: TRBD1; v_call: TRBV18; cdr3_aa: CASSTDRAQPQHF; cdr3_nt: TGTGCCAGCTCAACCGACAGGGCTCAGCCCCAGCATTTT
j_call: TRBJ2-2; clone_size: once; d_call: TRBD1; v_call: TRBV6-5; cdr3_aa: CASSSLGQGWTGELFF; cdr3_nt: TGTGCCAGCAGTTCACTGGGACAGGGATGGACCGGGGAGCTGTTTTTT
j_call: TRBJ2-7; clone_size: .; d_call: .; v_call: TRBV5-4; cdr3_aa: CASTRSGRWNEQYF; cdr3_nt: TGTGCCAGCACCCGATCAGGGCGGTGGAACGAGCAGTACTTC
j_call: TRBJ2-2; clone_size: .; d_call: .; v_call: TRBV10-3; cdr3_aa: CAISANTGELFF; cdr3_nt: TGTGCCATCAGTGCTAACACCGGGGAGCTGTTTTTT
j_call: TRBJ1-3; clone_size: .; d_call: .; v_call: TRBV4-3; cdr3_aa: CASSQEAGSPGNTIYF; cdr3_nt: TGCGCCAGCAGCCAAGAGGCGGGGAGTCCTGGAAACACCATATATTTT
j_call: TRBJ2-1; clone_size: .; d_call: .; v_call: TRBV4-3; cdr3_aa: CASSQGGTGYNEQFF; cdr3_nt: TGCGCCAGCAGCCAAGGCGGGACCGGTTACAATGAGCAGTTCTTC
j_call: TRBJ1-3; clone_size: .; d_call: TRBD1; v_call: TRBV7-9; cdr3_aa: CASSTRTGTHSGNTIYF; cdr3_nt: TGTGCCAGCAGCACCCGGACAGGGACTCACTCTGGAAACACCATATATTTT
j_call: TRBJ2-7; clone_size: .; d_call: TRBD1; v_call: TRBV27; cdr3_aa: CASSRRGTGGWEQYF; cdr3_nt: TGTGCCAGCAGCCGTCGTGGGACAGGGGGCTGGGAGCAGTACTTC
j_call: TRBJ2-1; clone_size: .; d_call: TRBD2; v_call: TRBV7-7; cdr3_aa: CASSRGLAGGSSYNEQFF; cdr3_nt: TGTGCCAGCAGCCGTGGACTAGCGGGGGGGAGCTCCTACAATGAGCAGTTCTTC
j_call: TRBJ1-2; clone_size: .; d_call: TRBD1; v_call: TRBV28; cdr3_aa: CASTWTGYGYTF; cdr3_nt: TGTGCCAGCACCTGGACAGGCTATGGCTACACCTTC
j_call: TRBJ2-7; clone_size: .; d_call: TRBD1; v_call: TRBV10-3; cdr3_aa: CAISESPGGYEQYF; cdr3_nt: TGTGCCATCAGTGAGTCCCCAGGGGGCTACGAGCAGTACTTC
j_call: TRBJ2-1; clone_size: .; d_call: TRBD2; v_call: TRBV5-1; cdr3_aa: CASSPRGSGGDEQFF; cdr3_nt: TGCGCCAGCAGCCCCCGTGGTAGCGGGGGCGATGAGCAGTTCTTC
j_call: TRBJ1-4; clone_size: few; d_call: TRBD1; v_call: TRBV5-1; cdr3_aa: CASSREGTGTEKLFF; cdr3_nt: TGCGCCAGCAGTAGAGAAGGGACAGGGACTGAAAAACTGTTTTTT
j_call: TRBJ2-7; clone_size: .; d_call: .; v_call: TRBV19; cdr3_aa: CASSTGLSYEQYF; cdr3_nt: TGTGCCAGTAGTACGGGACTTTCCTACGAGCAGTACTTC
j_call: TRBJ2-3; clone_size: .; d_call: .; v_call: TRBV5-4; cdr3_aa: CASSRRGLQSVDTQYF; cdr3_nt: TGTGCCAGCAGCCGCCGGGGACTGCAATCTGTAGATACGCAGTATTTT
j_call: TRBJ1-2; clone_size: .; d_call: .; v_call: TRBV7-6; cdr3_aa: CASSSGTLNYGYTF; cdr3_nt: TGTGCCAGCAGCTCCGGGACACTTAACTATGGCTACACCTTC
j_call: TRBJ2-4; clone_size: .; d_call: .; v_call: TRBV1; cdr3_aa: CTSSKRLAGVFNIQYF; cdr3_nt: TGCACCAGCAGCAAGAGACTAGCGGGAGTGTTTAACATTCAGTACTTC
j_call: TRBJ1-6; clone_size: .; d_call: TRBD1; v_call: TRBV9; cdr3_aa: CASSVALTGGGGSPLHF; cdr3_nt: TGTGCCAGCAGCGTAGCTCTAACAGGGGGCGGAGGTTCACCCCTCCACTTT
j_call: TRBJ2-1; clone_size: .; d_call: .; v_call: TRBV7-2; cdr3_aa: CASIQDSSTMTQFF; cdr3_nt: TGTGCCAGCATCCAGGACTCTTCTACAATGACGCAGTTCTTC
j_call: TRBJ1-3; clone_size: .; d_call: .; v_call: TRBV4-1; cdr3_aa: CASRKNRGSGNTIYF; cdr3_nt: TGCGCCAGCAGGAAAAACCGGGGGTCTGGAAACACCATATATTTT
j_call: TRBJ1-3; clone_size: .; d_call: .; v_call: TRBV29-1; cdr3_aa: CSVEAGTGNTIYF; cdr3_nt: TGCAGCGTTGAGGCAGGGACTGGAAACACCATATATTTT
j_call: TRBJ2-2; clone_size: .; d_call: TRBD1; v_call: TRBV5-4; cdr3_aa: CASSWAFGTGTGELFF; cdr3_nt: TGTGCCAGCAGCTGGGCATTCGGGACAGGCACCGGGGAGCTGTTTTTT
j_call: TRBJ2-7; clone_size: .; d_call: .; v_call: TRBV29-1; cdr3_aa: CSVDRPGYEQYF; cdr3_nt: TGCAGCGTTGACAGGCCTGGCTACGAGCAGTACTTC
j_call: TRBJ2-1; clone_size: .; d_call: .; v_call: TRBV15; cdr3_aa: CATSRDQLLLYNEQFF; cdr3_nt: TGTGCCACCAGCAGAGATCAACTTCTCCTTTACAATGAGCAGTTCTTC
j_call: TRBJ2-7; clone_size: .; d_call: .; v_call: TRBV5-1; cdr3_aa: CASSLGQNVNEQYF; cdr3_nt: TGCGCCAGCAGCTTGGGACAGAATGTTAACGAGCAGTACTTC
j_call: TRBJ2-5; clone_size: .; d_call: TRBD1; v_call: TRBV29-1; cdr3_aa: CSVEERGQGIGKETQYF; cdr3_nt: TGCAGCGTTGAAGAAAGGGGACAGGGGATTGGAAAAGAGACCCAGTACTTC
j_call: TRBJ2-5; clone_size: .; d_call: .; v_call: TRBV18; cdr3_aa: CASSPGRQETQYF; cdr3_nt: TGTGCCAGCTCACCAGGCAGGCAAGAGACCCAGTACTTC
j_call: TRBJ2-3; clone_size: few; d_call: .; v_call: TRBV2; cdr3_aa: CASSEQGTDTQYF; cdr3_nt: TGTGCCAGCAGTGAACAGGGCACAGATACGCAGTATTTT
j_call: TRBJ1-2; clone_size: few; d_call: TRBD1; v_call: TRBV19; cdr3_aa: CASSSGQGAYGYTF; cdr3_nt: TGTGCCAGTAGTTCCGGACAGGGGGCATATGGCTACACCTTC
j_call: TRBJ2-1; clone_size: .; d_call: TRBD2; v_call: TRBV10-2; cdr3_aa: CASKASGRGDEQFF; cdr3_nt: TGCGCCAGCAAAGCTAGCGGGAGGGGGGATGAGCAGTTCTTC
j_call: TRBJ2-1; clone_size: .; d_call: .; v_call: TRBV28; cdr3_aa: CAISVYSYNEQFF; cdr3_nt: TGTGCCATCTCAGTTTATTCCTACAATGAGCAGTTCTTC
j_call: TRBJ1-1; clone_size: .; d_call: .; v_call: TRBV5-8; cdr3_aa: CASSFRDLNTEAFF; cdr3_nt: TGTGCCAGCAGCTTCAGGGATTTGAACACTGAAGCTTTCTTT
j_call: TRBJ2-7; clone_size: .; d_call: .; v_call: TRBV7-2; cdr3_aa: CASSLAVGGYEQYF; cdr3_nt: TGTGCCAGCAGCTTAGCGGTCGGGGGCTACGAGCAGTACTTC
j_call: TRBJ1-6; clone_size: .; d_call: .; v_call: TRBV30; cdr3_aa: CAWRVGDYNSPLHF; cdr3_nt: TGTGCCTGGAGGGTGGGCGACTATAATTCACCCCTCCACTTT
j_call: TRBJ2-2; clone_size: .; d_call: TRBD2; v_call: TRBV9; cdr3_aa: CASSVAASGRFGGELFF; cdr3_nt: TGTGCCAGCAGCGTAGCGGCTAGCGGGAGGTTTGGCGGGGAGCTGTTTTTT
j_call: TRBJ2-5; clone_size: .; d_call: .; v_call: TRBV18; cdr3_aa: CASSSGGTQETQYF; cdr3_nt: TGTGCCAGCTCCTCTGGCGGAACTCAAGAGACCCAGTACTTC
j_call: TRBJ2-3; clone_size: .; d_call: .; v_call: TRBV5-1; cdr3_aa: CASSPSDRGTDTQYF; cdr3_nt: TGCGCCAGCAGCCCTAGCGACAGGGGCACAGATACGCAGTATTTT